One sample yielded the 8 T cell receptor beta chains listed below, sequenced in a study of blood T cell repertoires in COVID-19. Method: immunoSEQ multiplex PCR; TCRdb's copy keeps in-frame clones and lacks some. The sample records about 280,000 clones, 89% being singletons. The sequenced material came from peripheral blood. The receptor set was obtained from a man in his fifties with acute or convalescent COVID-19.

The CDR3 DNA reads as TGCAGCGTTGGACAGGGAGAGTCTGGGGCCAACGTCCTGACTTTC. Its protein product is CSVGQGESGANVLTF. This sequence joins TRBV29-1 and TRBJ2-6, with 7 nucleotides matching TRBD1. In germline, CDR1 is SQVTM, CDR2 ANQGSEA. The CDR3 runs to 15 residues. Trimming cost V 4 bases and J 1 base; bases outside gene matches: 4.

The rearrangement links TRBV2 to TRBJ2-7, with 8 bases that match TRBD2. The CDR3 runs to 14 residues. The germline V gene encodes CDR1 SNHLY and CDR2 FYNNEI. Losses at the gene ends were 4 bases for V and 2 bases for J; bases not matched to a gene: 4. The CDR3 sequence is CASSGTSGPYEQYF. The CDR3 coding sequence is TGTGCCAGCAGTGGTACTAGCGGCCCCTACGAGCAGTACTTC.

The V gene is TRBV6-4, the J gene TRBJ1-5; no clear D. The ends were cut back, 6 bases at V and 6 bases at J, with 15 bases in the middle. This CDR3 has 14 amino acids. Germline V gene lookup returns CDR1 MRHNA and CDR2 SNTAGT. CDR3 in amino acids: CASSQEESIQPQHF. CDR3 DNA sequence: TGTGCCAGCAGCCAGGAGGAGAGTATTCAGCCCCAGCATTTT.

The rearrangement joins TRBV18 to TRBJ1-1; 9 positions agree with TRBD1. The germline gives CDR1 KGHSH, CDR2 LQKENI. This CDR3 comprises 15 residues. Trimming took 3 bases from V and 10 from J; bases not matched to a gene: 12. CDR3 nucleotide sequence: TGTGCCAGCTCACCCCCGGCGGGACAGGGTATTGCAGCTTTCTTT. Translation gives CASSPPAGQGIAAFF.

CDR3 DNA: TGTGCCAGCAGCCTGACAGGGGGCGGCTATGGCTACACCTTC. This codes for CASSLTGGGYGYTF. The V and J genes are TRBV3-1 (or the pseudogene TRBV3-2) and TRBJ1-2; 10 bases fit TRBD1. J gave up 4 bases and V 4 bases, and 3 bases lay outside the gene matches. Per germline, CDR1 LGHDT and CDR2 YNNKEL (reference sequence). The CDR3 has 14 amino acids.

CDR3 amino acids: CASSLGRQAFNEKLFF. Here the CDR3 DNA reads TGCGCCAGCAGCTTGGGGAGACAGGCTTTTAATGAAAAACTGTTTTTT. This sequence joins TRBV5-1 and TRBJ1-4; maybe TRBD1 (6 bases). The V end lost 0 bases, the J end lost 4 bases, and 13 bases lay between the germline ends. The CDR3 consists of 16 residues. The germline CDR1 and CDR2 sequences are SGHRS and YFSETQ. Complete variable domain (other parts from reference TRBV5-1 and TRBJ1-4): KAGVTQTPRYLIKTRGQQVTLSCSPISGHRSVSWYQQTPGQGLQFLFEYFSETQRNKGNFPGRFSGRQFSNSRSEMNVSTLELGDSALYLCASSLGRQAFNEKLFFGSGTQLSVL.

This CDR3 reads CASSEGTNNQPQHF. Here the CDR3 DNA reads TGCGCCAGCAGTGAGGGGACAAACAATCAGCCCCAGCATTTT. The chain is built from TRBV5-1 and TRBJ1-5, with D tentatively TRBD1 (6 bases). The CDR3 sequence is 14 residues long. The germline V and J ends were trimmed by 5 bases and 3 bases, with 12 bases remaining between them. Germline assignment: CDR1 SGHRS and CDR2 YFSETQ.

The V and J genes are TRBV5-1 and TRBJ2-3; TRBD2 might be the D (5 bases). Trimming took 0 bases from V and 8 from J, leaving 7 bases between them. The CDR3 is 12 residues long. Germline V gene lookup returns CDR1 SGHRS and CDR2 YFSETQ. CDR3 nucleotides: TGCGCCAGCAGCTTGGGAGGAGGTACGCAGTATTTT. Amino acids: CASSLGGGTQYF.